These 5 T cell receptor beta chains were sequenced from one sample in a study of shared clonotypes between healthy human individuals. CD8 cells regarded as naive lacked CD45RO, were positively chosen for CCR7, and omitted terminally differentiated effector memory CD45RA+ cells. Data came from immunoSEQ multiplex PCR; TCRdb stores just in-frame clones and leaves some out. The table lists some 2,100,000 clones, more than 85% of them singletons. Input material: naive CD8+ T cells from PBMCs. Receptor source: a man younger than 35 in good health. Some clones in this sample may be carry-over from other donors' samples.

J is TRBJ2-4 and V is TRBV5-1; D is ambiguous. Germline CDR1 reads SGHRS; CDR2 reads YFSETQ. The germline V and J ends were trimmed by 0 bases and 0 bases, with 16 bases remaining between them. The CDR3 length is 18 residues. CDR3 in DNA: TGCGCCAGCAGCTTGGCGTCTACCGATGCTGTAGCCAAAAACATTCAGTACTTC. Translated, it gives CASSLASTDAVAKNIQYF.

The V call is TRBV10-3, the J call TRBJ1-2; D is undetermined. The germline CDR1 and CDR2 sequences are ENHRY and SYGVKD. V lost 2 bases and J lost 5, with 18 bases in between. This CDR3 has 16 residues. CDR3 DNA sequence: TGTGCCATCAGTGAGACCCGAACTCAACTTAGGTATGGCTACACCTTC. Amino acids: CAISETRTQLRYGYTF.

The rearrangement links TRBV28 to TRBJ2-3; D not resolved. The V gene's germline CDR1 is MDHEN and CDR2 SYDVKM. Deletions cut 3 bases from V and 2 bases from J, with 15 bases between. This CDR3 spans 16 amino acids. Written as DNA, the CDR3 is TGTGCCAGCAGTTTTCAGAATATGGCAGACACAGATACGCAGTATTTT. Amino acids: CASSFQNMADTDTQYF.

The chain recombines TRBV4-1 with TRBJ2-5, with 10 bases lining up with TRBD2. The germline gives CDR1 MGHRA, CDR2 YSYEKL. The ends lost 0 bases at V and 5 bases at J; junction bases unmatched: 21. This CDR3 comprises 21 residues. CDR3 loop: CASSQDAIWGGGAGGTETQYF. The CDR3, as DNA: TGCGCCAGCAGCCAAGATGCCATATGGGGGGGAGGAGCGGGAGGGACGGAGACCCAGTACTTC.

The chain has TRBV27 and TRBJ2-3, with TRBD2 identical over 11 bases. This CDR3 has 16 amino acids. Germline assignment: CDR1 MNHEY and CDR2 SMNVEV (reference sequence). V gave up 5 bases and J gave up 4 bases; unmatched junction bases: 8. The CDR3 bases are TGTGCCAGCAGTGCAACTAGCGGGAGTATGGCAGATACGCAGTATTTT. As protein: CASSATSGSMADTQYF.